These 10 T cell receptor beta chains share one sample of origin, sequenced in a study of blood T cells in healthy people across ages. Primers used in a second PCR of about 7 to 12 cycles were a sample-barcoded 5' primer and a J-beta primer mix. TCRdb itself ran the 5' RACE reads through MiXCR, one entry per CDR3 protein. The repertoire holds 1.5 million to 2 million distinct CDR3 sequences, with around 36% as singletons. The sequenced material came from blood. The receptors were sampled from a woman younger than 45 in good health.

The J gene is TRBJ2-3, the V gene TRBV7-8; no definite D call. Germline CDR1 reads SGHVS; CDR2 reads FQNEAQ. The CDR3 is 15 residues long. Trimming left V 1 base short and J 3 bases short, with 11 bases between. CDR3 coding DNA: TGTGCCAGCAGCTTAGTATTGACCGGGACAGATACGCAGTATTTT. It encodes CASSLVLTGTDTQYF.

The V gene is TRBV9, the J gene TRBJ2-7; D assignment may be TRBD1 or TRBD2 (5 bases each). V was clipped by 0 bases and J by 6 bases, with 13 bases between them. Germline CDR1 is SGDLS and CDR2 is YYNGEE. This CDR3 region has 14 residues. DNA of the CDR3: TGTGCCAGCAGCGTAGTAGGGACGGGCCTCGAGCAGTACTTC. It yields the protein CASSVVGTGLEQYF.

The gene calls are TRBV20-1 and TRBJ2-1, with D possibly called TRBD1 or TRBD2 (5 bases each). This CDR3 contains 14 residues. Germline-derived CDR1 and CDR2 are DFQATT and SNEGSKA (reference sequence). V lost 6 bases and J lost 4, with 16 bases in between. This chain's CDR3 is CSARGAGQYNEQFF. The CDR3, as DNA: TGCAGTGCCCGAGGGGCAGGGCAGTACAATGAGCAGTTCTTC.

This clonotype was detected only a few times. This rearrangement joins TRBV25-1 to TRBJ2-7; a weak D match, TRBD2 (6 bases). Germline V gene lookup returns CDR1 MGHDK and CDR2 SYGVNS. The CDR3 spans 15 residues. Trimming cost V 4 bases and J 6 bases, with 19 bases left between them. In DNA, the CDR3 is TGTGCCAGCAGTGGACTTACCGCCGGGGGTTCCGAGCAGTACTTC. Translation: CASSGLTAGGSEQYF.

The CDR3 nucleotides read TGCGCCAGCAGCTTGGATGGGAGAACTCAGCCCCAGCATTTT. This codes for CASSLDGRTQPQHF. The chain employs TRBV5-1 and TRBJ1-5, with D unresolved. The ends were cut back, 0 bases at V and 6 bases at J, with 10 bases in the middle. From germline, CDR1 is SGHRS and CDR2 YFSETQ. The CDR3 length is 14 residues.

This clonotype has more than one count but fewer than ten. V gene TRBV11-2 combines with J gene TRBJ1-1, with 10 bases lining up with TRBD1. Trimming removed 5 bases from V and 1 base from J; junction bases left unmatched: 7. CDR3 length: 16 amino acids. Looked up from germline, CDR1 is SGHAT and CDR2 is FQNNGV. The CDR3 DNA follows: TGTGCCAGCAGCCGGGGACAGGGGAAACGGAACACTGAAGCTTTCTTT. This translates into CASSRGQGKRNTEAFF.

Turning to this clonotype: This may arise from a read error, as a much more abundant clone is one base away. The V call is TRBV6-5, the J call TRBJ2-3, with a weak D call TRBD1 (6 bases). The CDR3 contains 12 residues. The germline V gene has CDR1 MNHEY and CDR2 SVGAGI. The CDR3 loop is CASKTGRDAQYF. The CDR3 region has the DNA TGTGCCAGCAAAACAGGGAGAGATGCGCAGTATTTT.

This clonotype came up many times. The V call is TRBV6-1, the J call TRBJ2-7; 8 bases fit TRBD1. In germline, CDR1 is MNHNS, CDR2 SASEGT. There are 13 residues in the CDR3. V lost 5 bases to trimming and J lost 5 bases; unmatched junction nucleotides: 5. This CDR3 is CASSFTGGHEQYF. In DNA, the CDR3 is TGTGCCAGCAGTTTTACAGGGGGGCACGAGCAGTACTTC.

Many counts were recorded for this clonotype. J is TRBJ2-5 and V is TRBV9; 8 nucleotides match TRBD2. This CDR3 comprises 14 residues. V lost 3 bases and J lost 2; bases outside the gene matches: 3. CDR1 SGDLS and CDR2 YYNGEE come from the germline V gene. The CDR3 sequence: CASSAGGGQETQYF. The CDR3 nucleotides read TGTGCCAGCAGCGCCGGGGGGGGTCAAGAGACCCAGTACTTC.

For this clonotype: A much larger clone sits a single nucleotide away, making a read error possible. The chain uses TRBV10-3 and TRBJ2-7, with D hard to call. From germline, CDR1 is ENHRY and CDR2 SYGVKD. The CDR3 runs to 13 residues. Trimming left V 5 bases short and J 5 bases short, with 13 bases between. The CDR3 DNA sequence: TGTGCCATCAGTAGAGGAGCGCTCCACGAGCAGTACTTC. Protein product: CAISRGALHEQYF.